Included here is one TCR beta chain sequence, with context. The target antigen is unknown. The data belong to a study of pediatric ulcerative colitis. This was a survey-level run. Samples were sequenced at Survey level, maximum 500,000 reads. Sequencing used immunoSEQ multiplex PCR; TCRdb keeps in-frame clones, though not all of them. The data hold roughly 54,000 clones, with over 80% observed a single time. Study-level findings and limits: Clonal expansions reduced rectal repertoire diversity in acute severe colitis. A couple of rectal clonotypes were found only in ulcerative colitis patients, all of them.

The source of this sequence is a boy under 18 who was a control in a study of pediatric ulcerative colitis. The specimen was blood.

CDR3 residues: CASVAGTGAWRSYNEQFF. CDR3 nucleotides: TGTGCCAGTGTTGCCGGGACAGGGGCCTGGCGCTCCTACAATGAGCAGTTCTTC. The rearrangement joins TRBV19 to TRBJ2-1; TRBD1 aligns across 10 bases. From germline, CDR1 is LNHDA and CDR2 SQIVND (reference sequence). This CDR3 is built from 18 residues. Unmatched junction bases numbered 13, after V lost 8 bases and J lost 0 bases.